This entry describes one TCR beta chain. The antigen is unknown. These data originate in a study of shared clonotypes between healthy human individuals. The overall study: The plates for each donor numbered three CD4 naive, three CD4 memory, two CD8 naive and one CD8 memory.

Study-wide results and limits: Naive CD4 clonotypes were shared across several donors at around 5%. Naive subsets generally exceeded memory subsets in estimated richness. Clonotype sharing across donors was expected to vary with sequencing depth.

CD45RO negativity and positive selection for CCR7 defined naive CD8 cells, a population that excluded terminally differentiated effector memory CD45RA+ cells. This CDR3 region has 13 residues. Germline CDR1 and CDR2: SQVTM and ANQGSEA. The ends were cut back, 2 bases at V and 9 bases at J, with 14 bases in the middle. Sequenced by immunoSEQ multiplex PCR; TCRdb stores in-frame clones only, minus some. The sample holds 800,000 to 950,000 clones; roughly 96% are singletons and the top ten take around 0.21%. This chain connects TRBV29-1 to TRBJ2-1; a weak D match, TRBD2 (7 bases). The origin of this receptor is a man aged 30 to 39 in good health. Material for sequencing was naive CD8+ T cells sorted from blood. This chain's CDR3 is CSVERGGRGEQFF. In nucleotides, the CDR3 is TGCAGCGTTGAAAGGGGGGGACGGGGTGAGCAGTTCTTC.